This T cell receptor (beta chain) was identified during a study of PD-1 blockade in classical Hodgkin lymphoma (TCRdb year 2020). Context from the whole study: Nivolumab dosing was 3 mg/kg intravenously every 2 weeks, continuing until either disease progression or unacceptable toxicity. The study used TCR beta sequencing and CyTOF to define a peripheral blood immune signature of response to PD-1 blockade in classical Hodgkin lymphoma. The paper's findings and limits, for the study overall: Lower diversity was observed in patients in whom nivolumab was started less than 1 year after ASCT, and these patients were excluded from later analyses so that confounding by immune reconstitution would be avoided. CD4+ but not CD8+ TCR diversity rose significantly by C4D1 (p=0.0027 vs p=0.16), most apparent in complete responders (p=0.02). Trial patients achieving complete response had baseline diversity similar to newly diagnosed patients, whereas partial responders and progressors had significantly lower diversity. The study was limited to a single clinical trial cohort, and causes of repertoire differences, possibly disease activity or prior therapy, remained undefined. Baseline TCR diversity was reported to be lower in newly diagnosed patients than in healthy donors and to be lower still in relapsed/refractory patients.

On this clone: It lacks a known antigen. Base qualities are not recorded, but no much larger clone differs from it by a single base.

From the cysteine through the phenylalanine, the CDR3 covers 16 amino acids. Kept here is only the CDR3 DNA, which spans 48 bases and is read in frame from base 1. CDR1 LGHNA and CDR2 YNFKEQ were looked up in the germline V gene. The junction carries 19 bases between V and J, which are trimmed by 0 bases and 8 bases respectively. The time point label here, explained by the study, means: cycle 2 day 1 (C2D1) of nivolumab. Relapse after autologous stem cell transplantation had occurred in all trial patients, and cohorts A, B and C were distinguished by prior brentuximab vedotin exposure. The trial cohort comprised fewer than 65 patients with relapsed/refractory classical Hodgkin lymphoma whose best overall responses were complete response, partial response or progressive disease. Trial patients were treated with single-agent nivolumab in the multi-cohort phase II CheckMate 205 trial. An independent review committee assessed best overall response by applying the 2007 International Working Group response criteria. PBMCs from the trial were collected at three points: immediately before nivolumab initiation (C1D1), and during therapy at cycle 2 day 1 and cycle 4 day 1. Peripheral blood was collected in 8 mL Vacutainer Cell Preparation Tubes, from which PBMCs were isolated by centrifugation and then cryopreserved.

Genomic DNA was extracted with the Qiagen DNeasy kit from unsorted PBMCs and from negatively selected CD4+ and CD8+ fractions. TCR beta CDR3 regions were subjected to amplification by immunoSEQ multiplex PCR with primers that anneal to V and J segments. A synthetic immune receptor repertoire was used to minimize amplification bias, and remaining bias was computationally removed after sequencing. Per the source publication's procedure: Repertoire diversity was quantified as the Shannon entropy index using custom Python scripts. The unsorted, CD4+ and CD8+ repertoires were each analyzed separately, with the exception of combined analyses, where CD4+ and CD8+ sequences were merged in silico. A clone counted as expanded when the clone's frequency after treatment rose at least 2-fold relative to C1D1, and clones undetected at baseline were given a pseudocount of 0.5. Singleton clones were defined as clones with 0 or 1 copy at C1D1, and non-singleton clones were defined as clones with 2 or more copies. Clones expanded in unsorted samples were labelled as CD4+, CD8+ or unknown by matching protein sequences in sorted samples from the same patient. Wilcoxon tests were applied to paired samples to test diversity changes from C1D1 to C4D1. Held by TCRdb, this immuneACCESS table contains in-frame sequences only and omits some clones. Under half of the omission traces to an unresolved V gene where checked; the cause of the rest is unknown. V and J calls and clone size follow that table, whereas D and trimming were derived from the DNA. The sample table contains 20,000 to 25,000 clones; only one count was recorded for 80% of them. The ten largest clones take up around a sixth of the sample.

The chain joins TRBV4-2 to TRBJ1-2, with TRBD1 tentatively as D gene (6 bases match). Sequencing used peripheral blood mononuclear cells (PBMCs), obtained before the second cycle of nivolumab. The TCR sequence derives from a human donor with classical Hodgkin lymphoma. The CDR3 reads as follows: CASSQEDRPLGEGYTF. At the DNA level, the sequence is TGTGCCAGCAGCCAAGAGGACAGACCCTTGGGCGAAGGCTACACCTTC.